This T cell receptor beta chain derives from a study of T-cell memory formation after mild COVID-19. Findings of the study overall: Memory cells collected pre-infection included some clones that later responded, suggesting cross-reactive memory joined.

On this clonotype itself: Its antigen is unknown. One junction end disagrees with the germline gene, perhaps due to a read error.

Germline CDR1 is SGHRS and CDR2 is YFSETQ. This CDR3 comprises 14 residues. One entry per CDR3 protein results from TCRdb running MiXCR on the 5' RACE reads. The sample shows some 250,000 distinct CDR3 sequences, around 17% of them seen only once. The sequenced material came from PBMCs or a T cell subset sorted from them (not recorded which). The chain joins TRBV5-1 to TRBJ1-5, with D hard to call. This TCR derives from a man aged 18 to 30 who had mild COVID-19 (a few samples of this study predate the infection). Cell type and time point are not known. CDR3 sequence: CASRLAPPNQPQHF. As DNA, the CDR3 is TGCGCCAGCAGATTGGCCCCACCTAATCAGCCCCAGCATTTT.